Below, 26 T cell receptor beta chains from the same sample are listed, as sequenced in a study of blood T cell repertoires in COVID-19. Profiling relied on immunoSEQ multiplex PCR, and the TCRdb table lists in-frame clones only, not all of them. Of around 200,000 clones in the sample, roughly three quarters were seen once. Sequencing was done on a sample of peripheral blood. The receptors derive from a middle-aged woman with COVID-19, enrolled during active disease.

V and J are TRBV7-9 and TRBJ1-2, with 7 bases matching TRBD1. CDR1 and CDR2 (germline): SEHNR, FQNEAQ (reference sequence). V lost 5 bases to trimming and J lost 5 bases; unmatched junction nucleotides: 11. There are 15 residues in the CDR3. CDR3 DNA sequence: TGTGCCAGCAGCCGCGGGGGGACAGAGATGTATGGCTACACCTTC. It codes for CASSRGGTEMYGYTF.

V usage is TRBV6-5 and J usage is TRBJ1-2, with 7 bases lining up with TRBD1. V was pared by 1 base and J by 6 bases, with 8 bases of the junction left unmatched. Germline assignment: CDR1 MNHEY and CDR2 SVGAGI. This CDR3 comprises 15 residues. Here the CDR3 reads CASSYLQTGRNGYTF. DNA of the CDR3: TGTGCCAGCAGTTACTTGCAGACAGGGAGGAATGGCTACACCTTC.

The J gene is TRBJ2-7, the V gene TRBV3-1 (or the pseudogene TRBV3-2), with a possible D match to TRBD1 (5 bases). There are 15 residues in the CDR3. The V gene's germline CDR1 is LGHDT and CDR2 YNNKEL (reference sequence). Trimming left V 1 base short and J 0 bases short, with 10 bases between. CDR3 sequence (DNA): TGTGCCAGCAGCCAAGTAGGGGCAGGCTCCTACGAGCAGTACTTC. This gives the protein CASSQVGAGSYEQYF.

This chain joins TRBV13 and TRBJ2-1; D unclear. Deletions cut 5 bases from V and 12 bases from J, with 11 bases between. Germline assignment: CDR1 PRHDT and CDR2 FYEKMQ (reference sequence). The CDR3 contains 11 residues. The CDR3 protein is CASSLERGQFF. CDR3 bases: TGTGCCAGCAGCCTCGAACGAGGGCAGTTCTTC.

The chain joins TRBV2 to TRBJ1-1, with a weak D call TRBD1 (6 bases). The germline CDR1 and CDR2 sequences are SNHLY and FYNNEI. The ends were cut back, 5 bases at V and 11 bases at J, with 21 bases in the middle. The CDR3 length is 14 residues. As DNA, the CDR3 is TGTGCCAGCAGTAATTCACAGGGAAAGGGGTACGCTTTCTTT. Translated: CASSNSQGKGYAFF.

CDR3 nucleotides: TGTGCCAGCAGCTTTGCACGGGACACTAACTATGGCTACACCTTC. Amino acid sequence: CASSFARDTNYGYTF. The chain couples TRBV9 to TRBJ1-2; D perhaps matches TRBD1 (6 bases). The germline V gene has CDR1 SGDLS and CDR2 YYNGEE. The CDR3 is 15 residues long. Trimming stripped 4 bases from V and 0 bases from J, with 13 bases between.

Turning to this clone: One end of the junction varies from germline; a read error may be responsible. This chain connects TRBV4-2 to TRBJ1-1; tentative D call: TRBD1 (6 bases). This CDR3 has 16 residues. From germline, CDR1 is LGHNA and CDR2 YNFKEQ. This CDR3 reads CASRQEIRGLTTEAFF. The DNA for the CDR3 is TGTGCCAGCAGACAAGAGATCAGGGGCCTGACCACTGAAGCTTTCTTT.

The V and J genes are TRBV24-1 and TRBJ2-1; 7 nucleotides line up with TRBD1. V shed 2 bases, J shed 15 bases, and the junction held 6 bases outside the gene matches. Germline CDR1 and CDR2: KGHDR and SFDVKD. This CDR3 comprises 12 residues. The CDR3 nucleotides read TGTGCCACCAGTGATTACGAGGACAGGATGTTCTTC. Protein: CATSDYEDRMFF.

The chain's CDR3 is CASSEGQSNQPQHF. DNA of the CDR3: TGTGCCAGCAGTGAGGGACAGAGCAATCAGCCCCAGCATTTT. The chain is built from TRBV6-1 and TRBJ1-5; 7 positions match TRBD1. With 3 bases clipped from V and 1 base from J, the junction kept 0 bases outside the gene matches. Germline CDR1 is MNHNS and CDR2 is SASEGT. This CDR3 has 14 amino acids.

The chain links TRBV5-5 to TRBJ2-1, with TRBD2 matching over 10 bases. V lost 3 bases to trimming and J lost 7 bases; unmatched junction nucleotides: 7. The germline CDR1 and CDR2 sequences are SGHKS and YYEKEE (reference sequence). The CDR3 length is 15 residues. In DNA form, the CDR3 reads TGTGCCAGCAGCTCTAGCGGGGGCGTTCCTAATGAGCAGTTCTTC. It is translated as CASSSSGGVPNEQFF.

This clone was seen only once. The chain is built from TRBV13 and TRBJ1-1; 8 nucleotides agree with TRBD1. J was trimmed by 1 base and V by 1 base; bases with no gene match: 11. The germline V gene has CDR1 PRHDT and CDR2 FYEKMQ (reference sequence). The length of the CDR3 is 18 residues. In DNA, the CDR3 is TGTGCCAGCAGCTTAGCCGGACAGGGAATGGTTGAGAACACTGAAGCTTTCTTT. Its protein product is CASSLAGQGMVENTEAFF.

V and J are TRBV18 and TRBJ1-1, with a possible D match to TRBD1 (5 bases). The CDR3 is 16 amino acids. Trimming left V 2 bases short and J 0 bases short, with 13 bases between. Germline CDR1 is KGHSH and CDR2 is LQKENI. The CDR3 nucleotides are TGTGCCAGCTCACCAAGGGGTGGCGGAATGAACACTGAAGCTTTCTTT. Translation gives CASSPRGGGMNTEAFF.

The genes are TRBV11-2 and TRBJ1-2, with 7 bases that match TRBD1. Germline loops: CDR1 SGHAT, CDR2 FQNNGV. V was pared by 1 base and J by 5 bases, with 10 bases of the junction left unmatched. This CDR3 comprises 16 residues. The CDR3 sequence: CASSLGYKGGDYGYTF. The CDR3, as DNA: TGTGCCAGCAGCTTAGGGTACAAAGGGGGCGATTATGGCTACACCTTC.

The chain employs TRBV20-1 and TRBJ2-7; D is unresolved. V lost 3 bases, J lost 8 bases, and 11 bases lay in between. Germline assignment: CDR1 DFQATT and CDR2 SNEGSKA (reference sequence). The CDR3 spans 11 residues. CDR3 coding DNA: TGCAGTGCTAGGACCGACACGCAGCAGTACTTC. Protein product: CSARTDTQQYF.

The CDR3 DNA reads TGTGCCAGCTCGCCCTCCGGGACAGGGAAGGAGCAGTACTTC. It translates to CASSPSGTGKEQYF. The chain links TRBV18 to TRBJ2-7; 9 nucleotides agree with TRBD1. CDR3 length: 14 residues. V lost 6 bases and J lost 7; bases outside the gene matches: 10. CDR1 is KGHSH and CDR2 is LQKENI in the germline V gene.

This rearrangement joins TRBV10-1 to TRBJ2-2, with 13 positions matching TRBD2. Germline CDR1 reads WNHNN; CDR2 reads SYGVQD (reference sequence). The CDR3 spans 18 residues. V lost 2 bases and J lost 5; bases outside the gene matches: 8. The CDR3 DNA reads TGCGCCAGCAGTGAGACTAGGACTAGCGGGAGTCGTACCGGGGAGCTGTTTTTT. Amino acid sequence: CASSETRTSGSRTGELFF.

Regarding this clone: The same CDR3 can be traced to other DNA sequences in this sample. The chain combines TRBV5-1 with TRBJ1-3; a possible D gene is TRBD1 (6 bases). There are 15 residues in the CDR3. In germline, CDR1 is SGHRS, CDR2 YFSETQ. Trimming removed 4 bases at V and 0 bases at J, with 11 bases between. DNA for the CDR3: TGCGCCAGCAGCCTACAGGGTATCTCTGGAAACACCATATATTTT. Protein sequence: CASSLQGISGNTIYF.

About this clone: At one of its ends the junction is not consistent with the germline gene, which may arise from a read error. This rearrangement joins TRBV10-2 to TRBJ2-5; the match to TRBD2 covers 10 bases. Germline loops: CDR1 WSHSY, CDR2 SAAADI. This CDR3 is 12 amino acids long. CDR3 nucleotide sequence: TGCGCCAGCAGCACTAGCGGGACCATAGGAAACTTC. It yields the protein CASSTSGTIGNF.

CDR3 protein: CASSLTGQTNYEQYF. DNA of the CDR3: TGTGCCAGCAGCTTAACGGGACAGACAAACTACGAGCAGTACTTC. This rearrangement joins TRBV7-3 to TRBJ2-7; 7 bases align to TRBD1. Germline loops: CDR1 SGHTA, CDR2 FQGTGA. The ends lost 0 bases at V and 3 bases at J; junction bases unmatched: 5. This CDR3 region has 15 residues.

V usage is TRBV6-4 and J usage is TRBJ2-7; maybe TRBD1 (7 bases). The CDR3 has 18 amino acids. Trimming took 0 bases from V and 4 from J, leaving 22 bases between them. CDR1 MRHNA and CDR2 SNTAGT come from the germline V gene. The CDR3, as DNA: TGTGCCAGCAGTGACTCCCCCCCCTGGACAGGTGGAGGGTACGAGCAGTACTTC. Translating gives CASSDSPPWTGGGYEQYF.

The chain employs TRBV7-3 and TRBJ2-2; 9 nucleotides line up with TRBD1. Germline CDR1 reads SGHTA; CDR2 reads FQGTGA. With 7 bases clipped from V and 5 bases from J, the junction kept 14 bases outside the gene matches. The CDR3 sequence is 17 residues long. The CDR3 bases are TGTGCCAGCACCTTGGGGGGGACAGGGAAGGAGACCGGGGAGCTGTTTTTT. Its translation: CASTLGGTGKETGELFF.

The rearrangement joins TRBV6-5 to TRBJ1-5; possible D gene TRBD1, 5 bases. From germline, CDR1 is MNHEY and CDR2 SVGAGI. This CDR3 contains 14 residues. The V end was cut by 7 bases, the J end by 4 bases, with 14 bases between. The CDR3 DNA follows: TGTGCCAGCACCCAAGGGAGGGGTAATCAGCCCCAGCATTTT. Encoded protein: CASTQGRGNQPQHF.

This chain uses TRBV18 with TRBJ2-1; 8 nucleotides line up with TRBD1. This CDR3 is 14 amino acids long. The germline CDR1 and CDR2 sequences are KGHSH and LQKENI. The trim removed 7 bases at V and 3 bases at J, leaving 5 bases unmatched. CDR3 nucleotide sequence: TGTGCCAGCTACAACAGGGGGAACTACAATGAGCAGTTCTTC. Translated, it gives CASYNRGNYNEQFF.

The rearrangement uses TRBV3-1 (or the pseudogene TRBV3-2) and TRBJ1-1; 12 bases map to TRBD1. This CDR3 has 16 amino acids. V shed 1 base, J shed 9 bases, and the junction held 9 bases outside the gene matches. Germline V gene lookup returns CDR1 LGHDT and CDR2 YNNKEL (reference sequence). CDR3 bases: TGTGCCAGCAGCCAAGGGGACAGGGGGCGCCTAATGAAAGCTTTCTTT. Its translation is CASSQGDRGRLMKAFF.

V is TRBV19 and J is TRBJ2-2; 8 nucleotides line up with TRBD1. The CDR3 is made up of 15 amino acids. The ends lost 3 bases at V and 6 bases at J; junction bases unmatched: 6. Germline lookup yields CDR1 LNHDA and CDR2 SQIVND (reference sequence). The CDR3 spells CASSIVTGVAGELFF. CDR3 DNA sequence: TGTGCCAGTAGTATCGTGACAGGGGTCGCCGGGGAGCTGTTTTTT.

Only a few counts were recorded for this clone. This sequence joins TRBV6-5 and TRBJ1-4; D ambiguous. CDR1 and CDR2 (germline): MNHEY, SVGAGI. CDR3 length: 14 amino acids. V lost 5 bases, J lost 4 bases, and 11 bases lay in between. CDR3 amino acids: CASSPGSHNEKLFF. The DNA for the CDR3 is TGTGCCAGCAGTCCGGGATCCCATAATGAAAAACTGTTTTTT.